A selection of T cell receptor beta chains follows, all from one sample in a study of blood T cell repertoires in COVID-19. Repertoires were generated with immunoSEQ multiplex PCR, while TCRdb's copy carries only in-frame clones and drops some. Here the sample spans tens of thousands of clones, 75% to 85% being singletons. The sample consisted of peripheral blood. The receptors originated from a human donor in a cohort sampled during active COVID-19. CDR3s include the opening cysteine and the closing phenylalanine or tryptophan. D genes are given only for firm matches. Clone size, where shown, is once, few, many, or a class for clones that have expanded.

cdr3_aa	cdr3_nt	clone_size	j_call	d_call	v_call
CASSLGTSGSNEQFF	TGTGCCAGCAGCTTAGGGACTAGCGGGAGCAATGAGCAGTTCTTC	.	TRBJ2-1	TRBD2	TRBV7-2
CASSLGQGETQYF	TGTGCCAGCAGCTTGGGACAGGGCGAGACCCAGTACTTC	.	TRBJ2-5	TRBD1	TRBV5-4
CASSSQPRQGPDTQYF	TGCGCCAGCAGCTCCCAACCTAGACAGGGTCCAGATACGCAGTATTTT	.	TRBJ2-3	TRBD1	TRBV5-1
CASSPLRQVRVYEQYF	TGTGCCAGCAGCCCCCTTCGACAGGTTAGAGTGTACGAGCAGTACTTC	.	TRBJ2-7	.	TRBV11-2
CASSLRTGGLNTEAFF	TGTGCCAGCAGCCTACGGACAGGGGGCTTGAACACTGAAGCTTTCTTT	.	TRBJ1-1	TRBD1	TRBV5-5
CAIRGGTGVSYEQYF	TGTGCCATCAGGGGAGGGACAGGAGTTTCCTACGAGCAGTACTTC	.	TRBJ2-7	.	TRBV10-3
CASSLFGGGPYNEQFF	TGTGCCAGCAGTTTATTCGGCGGGGGCCCATACAATGAGCAGTTCTTC	once	TRBJ2-1	.	TRBV27
CASKEVASGPQHF	TGTGCCAGTAAAGAGGTCGCCTCTGGGCCCCAGCATTTT	few	TRBJ1-5	.	TRBV28
CASSPLGYQGYEQYF	TGTGCCAGCAGCCCTTTGGGGTACCAGGGTTACGAGCAGTACTTC	.	TRBJ2-7	.	TRBV14
CASRRDRSNNEQFF	TGTGCCAGCAGGCGGGACAGGTCAAACAATGAGCAGTTCTTC	.	TRBJ2-1	TRBD1	TRBV6-6
CASSEGPGLAGTQYF	TGTGCCAGCAGTGAAGGTCCGGGACTAGCGGGGACTCAGTACTTC	.	TRBJ2-4	TRBD2	TRBV6-1
CASSYGPRDRAFF	TGTGCCAGCAGTTACGGGCCGAGGGACAGGGCTTTCTTT	.	TRBJ1-1	TRBD1	TRBV6-2/TRBV6-3
CAISPGADRGTYEQYF	TGTGCCATCAGCCCGGGGGCGGACAGGGGGACTTACGAGCAGTACTTC	.	TRBJ2-7	TRBD1	TRBV10-3
CASSQISLYGYTF	TGTGCCAGCAGCCAAATTAGTCTCTATGGCTACACCTTC	.	TRBJ1-2	.	TRBV3-1/TRBV3-2
CASSQPGTGKEKLFF	TGCGCCAGCAGTCAACCCGGGACAGGGAAAGAAAAACTGTTTTTT	.	TRBJ1-4	TRBD1	TRBV5-1
CASSWDRGNSPLHF	TGTGCCAGCAGCTGGGACAGGGGGAATTCACCCCTCCACTTT	.	TRBJ1-6	TRBD1	TRBV5-5
CASSLAGGPDEQFF	TGTGCCAGCAGCTTAGCGGGAGGGCCCGATGAGCAGTTCTTC	few	TRBJ2-1	TRBD2	TRBV7-6
CAISASTTGIETQYF	TGTGCCATCAGCGCTTCTACTACAGGGATAGAGACCCAGTACTTC	.	TRBJ2-5	.	TRBV10-3